The 30 T cell receptor beta chains listed next were all sequenced from one sample in a study of cytomegalovirus exposure and HLA in healthy donors. PCR primers comprised 60 Vbeta and 13 Jbeta primers. Here immunoSEQ multiplex PCR was the method, and the copy in TCRdb shows in-frame clones only, minus some. Here the sample spans about 200,000 clones, roughly 80% being singletons. Sample: PBMCs. The receptors originated from a man younger than 40 in good health and CMV-seronegative.

The V gene is TRBV27, the J gene TRBJ2-7; 7 bases are shared with TRBD1. Germline V gene data show CDR1 as MNHEY and CDR2 as SMNVEV (reference sequence). CDR3 length: 15 residues. The junction had 12 bases not matched to a gene; V was cut back by 4 bases and J by 6 bases. CDR3 sequence reads: CASSSIQGTAGEQYF. The CDR3 coding sequence is TGTGCCAGCAGTTCGATACAGGGGACGGCGGGCGAGCAGTACTTC.

The gene calls are TRBV27 and TRBJ2-7; 9 nucleotides line up with TRBD1. The CDR3 runs 16 residues. V lost 6 bases, J lost 2 bases, and 11 bases stayed unmatched. Germline lookup yields CDR1 MNHEY and CDR2 SMNVEV (reference sequence). The CDR3 spells CASRFVSGQGAYEQYF. The CDR3 DNA follows: TGTGCCAGCAGATTTGTTTCGGGACAGGGTGCCTACGAGCAGTACTTC.

The V gene is TRBV2, the J gene TRBJ2-2; TRBD2 aligns across 14 bases. Germline-derived CDR1 and CDR2 are SNHLY and FYNNEI. The CDR3 runs 20 residues. The V segment lost 6 bases and the J segment 0 bases; nucleotides outside the gene matches: 12. The DNA for the CDR3 is TGTGCCAGCAGCCTTACCAGACTAGCGGGGGGGAATCCGAACACCGGGGAGCTGTTTTTT. Translating gives CASSLTRLAGGNPNTGELFF. Complete variable domain (other parts from reference TRBV2 and TRBJ2-2): EPEVTQTPSHQVTQMGQEVILRCVPISNHLYFYWYRQILGQKVEFLVSFYNNEISEKSEIFDDQFSVERPDGSNFTLKIRSTKLEDSAMYFCASSLTRLAGGNPNTGELFFGEGSRLTVL.

This clone showed up just once. V gene TRBV4-3 combines with J gene TRBJ2-7, with no clear D. Germline CDR1 reads LGHNA; CDR2 reads YSLEER. V dropped 1 base and J dropped 3 bases, with 13 bases sitting between them. CDR3 length: 15 residues. CDR3 coding DNA: TGCGCCAGCAGCCAAGCAGTTTACGAAAGCTACGAGCAGTACTTC. Translated, it gives CASSQAVYESYEQYF.

This sequence joins TRBV6-5 and TRBJ1-1; perhaps TRBD1 as D (6 bases). The CDR3 contains 16 residues. CDR1 and CDR2 from the germline V gene are MNHEY and SVGAGI. Trimming pared 0 bases from V and 3 bases from J, leaving 14 bases between. The CDR3 DNA reads TGTGCCAGCAGTTACTCAGGGGGGGCAGACTACACTGAAGCTTTCTTT. Translation: CASSYSGGADYTEAFF.

The chain links TRBV28 to TRBJ1-2; possibly TRBD1 for D (6 bases). Germline V gene lookup returns CDR1 MDHEN and CDR2 SYDVKM. The CDR3 is 14 amino acids. Trimming shortened V by 4 bases and J by 1 base, and 10 bases separated the two germline ends. For the CDR3, the DNA is TGTGCCAGCAGTTCCAGGGGTGTTAACTATGGCTACACCTTC. Translated, it gives CASSSRGVNYGYTF.

The chain employs TRBV11-2 and TRBJ1-4; D is perhaps TRBD1 (5 bases). The CDR3 spans 13 residues. In germline, CDR1 is SGHAT, CDR2 FQNNGV. The V and J ends lost 5 bases and 4 bases respectively, with 8 bases between them. CDR3 in amino acids: CASSPGYNEKLFF. As DNA, the CDR3 is TGTGCCAGCAGCCCAGGGTATAATGAAAAACTGTTTTTT.

The chain employs TRBV2 and TRBJ2-2; the D gene is possibly TRBD1 (6 bases). Trimming stripped 6 bases from V and 1 base from J, with 12 bases between. The CDR3 extends over 15 amino acids. Per the germline V gene, CDR1 is SNHLY and CDR2 is FYNNEI. The CDR3 is CASSAEGGNTGELFF. CDR3 sequence (DNA): TGTGCCAGCAGCGCCGAAGGGGGGAACACCGGGGAGCTGTTTTTT.

The rearrangement joins TRBV14 to TRBJ1-6; the D is unclear. CDR1 is SGHDN, CDR2 FVKESK, per germline. The CDR3 runs to 13 residues. V lost 2 bases to trimming and J lost 9 bases, with 8 bases between them. CDR3 amino acids: CASSQSNGSPLHF. CDR3 bases: TGTGCCAGCAGCCAAAGCAATGGTTCACCCCTCCACTTT.

V usage is TRBV7-2 and J usage is TRBJ2-1, with 11 positions matching TRBD2. CDR1 and CDR2 (germline): SGHTA, FQGNSA. The CDR3 has 15 residues. V gave up 3 bases and J gave up 4 bases; unmatched junction bases: 2. CDR3 in DNA: TGTGCCAGCAGCTTTTCTAGCGGGGGGTACAATGAGCAGTTCTTC. It specifies CASSFSSGGYNEQFF. The variable domain in full, completed from reference TRBV7-2 and TRBJ2-1, reads GAGVSQSPSNKVTEKGKDVELRCDPISGHTALYWYRQSLGQGLEFLIYFQGNSAPDKSGLPSDRFSAERTGGSVSTLTIQRTQQEDSAVYLCASSFSSGGYNEQFFGPGTRLTVL.

This chain links TRBV6-1 with TRBJ1-5; D is ambiguous. The CDR3 is made up of 17 amino acids. Per germline, CDR1 MNHNS and CDR2 SASEGT. Deletions cut 0 bases from V and 8 bases from J, with 20 bases between. CDR3 region: CASSEAMFGAWLKPQHF. CDR3 in DNA: TGTGCCAGCAGTGAAGCCATGTTCGGAGCCTGGCTGAAGCCCCAGCATTTT.

V gene TRBV7-9 combines with J gene TRBJ2-1; 8 nucleotides align to TRBD2. V was clipped by 1 base and J by 4 bases; unmatched bases: 12. The CDR3 spans 18 residues. CDR1 SEHNR and CDR2 FQNEAQ come from the germline V gene (reference sequence). CDR3 in amino acids: CASSLGGVLAGGYNEQFF. Here the CDR3 DNA reads TGTGCCAGCAGCTTAGGAGGAGTACTGGCGGGGGGATACAATGAGCAGTTCTTC.

CDR3 region: CASSLLRDTYGYTF. DNA for the CDR3: TGCGCCAGCAGCTTGCTCAGGGATACCTATGGCTACACCTTC. The J gene is TRBJ1-2, the V gene TRBV5-1; D is perhaps TRBD1 (5 bases). The germline V gene has CDR1 SGHRS and CDR2 YFSETQ. The CDR3 consists of 14 residues. Trimming removed 1 base at V and 4 bases at J, with 11 bases between.

The chain links TRBV15 to TRBJ1-1; D is perhaps TRBD1 (6 bases). The CDR3 contains 14 residues. In germline, CDR1 is LNHNV, CDR2 YYDKDF (reference sequence). V lost 5 bases, J lost 4 bases, and 14 bases lay in between. The CDR3 sequence is CATSRIQGPTEAFF. In DNA form, the CDR3 reads TGTGCCACCAGCCGAATACAGGGACCCACTGAAGCTTTCTTT.

DNA of the CDR3: TGTGCCAGCAGGTTAAGGGACTTGCCCAACTACGAGCAGTACTTC. Its protein is CASRLRDLPNYEQYF. The V call is TRBV6-5, the J call TRBJ2-7; tentatively, D is TRBD2 (6 bases). The CDR3 is 15 amino acids. V lost 6 bases to trimming and J lost 3 bases, with 18 bases between them. CDR1 is MNHEY, CDR2 SVGAGI, per germline.

This chain joins TRBV6-5 and TRBJ2-1; D possibly corresponds to TRBD2 (7 bases). Trimming removed 2 bases from V and 5 bases from J, with 13 bases in between. CDR1 and CDR2 from the germline V gene are MNHEY and SVGAGI. This CDR3 region has 15 residues. CDR3 region: CASSYRGAVDNEQFF. The CDR3 bases are TGTGCCAGCAGTTACCGGGGGGCCGTCGACAATGAGCAGTTCTTC.

The V and J genes are TRBV6-5 and TRBJ2-1, with a possible D match to TRBD2 (7 bases). The CDR3 runs to 12 residues. Germline V CDR1 and CDR2: MNHEY, SVGAGI. The ends were cut back, 7 bases at V and 15 bases at J, with 19 bases in the middle. This chain's CDR3 is CASTTGRGGMFF. In nucleotides, the CDR3 is TGTGCCAGCACCACGGGTAGGGGGGGAATGTTCTTC.

The chain links TRBV7-9 to TRBJ2-1, with 7 bases that match TRBD2. The ends lost 8 bases at V and 3 bases at J; junction bases unmatched: 7. The CDR3 sequence is 14 residues long. CDR1 SEHNR and CDR2 FQNEAQ come from the germline V gene (reference sequence). Written as DNA, the CDR3 is TGTGCCAGCTCCCCTAGCGGCCACTACAATGAGCAGTTCTTC. Translation gives CASSPSGHYNEQFF.

The chain joins TRBV27 to TRBJ1-2; 8 positions agree with TRBD1. J was trimmed by 4 bases and V by 4 bases; bases with no gene match: 2. Germline V CDR1 and CDR2: MNHEY, SMNVEV (reference sequence). This CDR3 has 13 amino acids. The chain's CDR3 is CASSSTGGYGYTF. The CDR3, as DNA: TGTGCCAGCAGTTCTACAGGGGGCTATGGCTACACCTTC.

This clone came up a few times. The sample has other DNA sequences that encode this CDR3 too. The J gene is TRBJ1-1, the V gene TRBV19, with D maybe TRBD1 (5 bases). The CDR3 covers 14 residues. The V gene's germline CDR1 is LNHDA and CDR2 SQIVND (reference sequence). Trimming shortened V by 5 bases and J by 0 bases, and 10 bases separated the two germline ends. The DNA of the CDR3 is TGTGCCAGTAGTCGGCAGGGCCTGAACACTGAAGCTTTCTTT. Translating it yields CASSRQGLNTEAFF.

The table lists this clone with a few counts. The junction shows a germline mismatch at one end, possibly a read error. The genes are TRBV7-8 and TRBJ2-7; TRBD1 matches at 7 bases. The CDR3 runs 11 residues. CDR1 and CDR2 (germline): SGHVS, FQNEAQ. CDR3 loop: CASSLGGQLDF. In nucleotides, the CDR3 is TGTGCCAGCAGCTTAGGGGGACAGTTGGACTTC.

The rearrangement joins TRBV7-6 to TRBJ2-3, with 7 nucleotides matching TRBD2. The V gene end was trimmed by 0 bases and the J gene end by 2 bases; junction bases not matched to a gene: 5. Germline V lookup: CDR1 SGHVS, CDR2 FNYEAQ. The CDR3 contains 16 residues. CDR3 amino acids: CASSLAPSGSTDTQYF. Here the CDR3 DNA reads TGTGCCAGCAGCTTAGCACCTAGCGGTTCCACAGATACGCAGTATTTT.

The chain has TRBV28 and TRBJ1-1; D gene uncertain. The V end lost 4 bases, the J end lost 6 bases, and 15 bases lay between the germline ends. The CDR3 consists of 14 residues. Germline V gene lookup returns CDR1 MDHEN and CDR2 SYDVKM. The chain's CDR3 is CASSSPPPRAEAFF. The DNA for the CDR3 is TGTGCCAGCAGTTCCCCGCCACCTCGGGCTGAAGCTTTCTTT.

The chain employs TRBV13 and TRBJ1-1, with D unclear. Germline CDR1 and CDR2: PRHDT and FYEKMQ (reference sequence). V lost 0 bases, J lost 1 base, and 6 bases lay in between. The CDR3 runs to 14 residues. The CDR3 spells CASSLGRGNTEAFF. CDR3 nucleotides: TGTGCCAGCAGCTTAGGTCGGGGGAACACTGAAGCTTTCTTT.

The chain couples TRBV11-2 to TRBJ2-5; D might be TRBD2 (6 bases). The CDR3 is made up of 15 amino acids. Per the germline V gene, CDR1 is SGHAT and CDR2 is FQNNGV. V was cut by 3 bases and J by 2 bases, with 13 bases left in between. CDR3 residues: CASSLLLGGQETQYF. The DNA for the CDR3 is TGTGCCAGCAGCTTGCTTCTTGGGGGGCAAGAGACCCAGTACTTC.

The chain employs TRBV11-2 and TRBJ2-2; unclear D gene. Trimming shortened V by 5 bases and J by 8 bases, and 12 bases separated the two germline ends. The CDR3 is 13 amino acids. Germline V gives CDR1 SGHAT, CDR2 FQNNGV. The CDR3 reads CASSRIPRGELFF. For the CDR3, the DNA is TGTGCCAGCAGCCGAATCCCCAGGGGGGAGCTGTTTTTT.

This chain joins TRBV6-1 and TRBJ1-5, with D perhaps matching TRBD1 (5 bases). V lost 6 bases and J lost 6, with 12 bases in between. CDR1 is MNHNS, CDR2 SASEGT, per germline. This CDR3 is built from 13 residues. The CDR3 sequence is CASSLEGVQPQHF. The CDR3, as DNA: TGTGCCAGCAGCCTAGAAGGGGTTCAGCCCCAGCATTTT.

The sample holds a few counts of this clone. The CDR3 nucleotides are TGTGCCAGCAGTTATTACTCAGGGGATACTGAAGCTTTCTTT. Amino acids: CASSYYSGDTEAFF. V is TRBV6-5 and J is TRBJ1-1; the D gene is possibly TRBD1 (6 bases). Trimming took 3 bases from V and 5 from J, leaving 13 bases between them. This CDR3 comprises 14 residues. Germline assignment: CDR1 MNHEY and CDR2 SVGAGI.

CDR3 loop: CASSRGTSSYNEQFF. CDR3 coding DNA: TGTGCCAGCAGCCGAGGGACTTCTTCCTACAATGAGCAGTTCTTC. The chain employs TRBV11-2 and TRBJ2-1, with D perhaps TRBD2 (6 bases). V lost 5 bases, J lost 1 base, and 12 bases lay in between. CDR1 and CDR2 from the germline V gene are SGHAT and FQNNGV. The CDR3 has 15 residues.

V gene TRBV7-2 combines with J gene TRBJ2-5; D call uncertain. Germline V lookup: CDR1 SGHTA, CDR2 FQGNSA. This CDR3 spans 13 amino acids. V was pared by 5 bases and J by 3 bases, with 10 bases between. This CDR3 is CASSPGHEETQYF. The CDR3 region has the DNA TGTGCCAGCAGCCCGGGTCACGAAGAGACCCAGTACTTC.